Sequencing of this T cell receptor beta chain was carried out in a study of T cells in narcolepsy. Here immunoSEQ multiplex PCR was the method, and the copy in TCRdb shows in-frame clones only, minus some. Found here are about 25,000 clones, almost 85% of them singletons; the top ten hold about 1.3%. This receptor was taken from a human donor with narcolepsy. The material sequenced was CD45RA- memory CD4+ T cells from PBMCs.

The CDR3 DNA sequence: TGTGCCAGCAGTTTCGGAGCGGGAGCGGACAATGAGCAGTTCTTC. It encodes CASSFGAGADNEQFF. The J gene is TRBJ2-1, the V gene TRBV28, with TRBD2 matching 8 bases. After removal of 3 bases from V and 5 bases from J, the junction contained 6 bases not matched to a gene. This CDR3 is 15 amino acids long. Germline V gene lookup returns CDR1 MDHEN and CDR2 SYDVKM.